The rows below give T cell receptor beta chains drawn from one sample of a study of blood T cell repertoires in COVID-19. Produced via immunoSEQ multiplex PCR; TCRdb's table is partial and in-frame only. The profile shows more than 120,000 clones, roughly 87% of them singletons. The specimen sequenced was peripheral blood. These receptors were taken from a human donor in a cohort sampled during active COVID-19. Both conserved end residues are part of each CDR3. A D gene is named only where the DNA matches it firmly. The size of a clone is reported for some rows only, either as once, few or many, or as a class for expanded clones.

J	D	V	size	CDR3	DNA
TRBJ1-1	TRBD1	TRBV9	-	CASSETLTGGMAEAFF	TGTGCCAGCAGCGAAACCTTGACAGGGGGAATGGCTGAAGCTTTCTTT
TRBJ1-1	TRBD1	TRBV6-5	-	CASHATTGAWTEAFF	TGTGCCAGCCATGCTACAACAGGGGCTTGGACTGAAGCTTTCTTT
TRBJ2-7	TRBD1	TRBV19	-	CASSQDRSYEQYF	TGTGCCAGTAGCCAGGACAGGTCCTACGAGCAGTACTTC
TRBJ2-3	-	TRBV10-3	-	CAISESGATDTQYF	TGTGCCATCAGTGAGTCGGGAGCCACAGATACGCAGTATTTT
TRBJ2-3	TRBD1	TRBV6-5	-	CASSSGTELSTDTQYF	TGTGCCAGCAGTTCCGGGACAGAGCTTAGCACAGATACGCAGTATTTT
TRBJ2-3	TRBD2	TRBV5-6	once	CASSLAGGINTDTQYF	TGTGCCAGCAGCTTGGCCGGGGGGATTAACACAGATACGCAGTATTTT
TRBJ1-1	-	TRBV1	-	CTSSQEGGGSDTEAFF	TGCACCAGCAGCCAAGAGGGTGGGGGGTCGGACACTGAAGCTTTCTTT
TRBJ2-5	TRBD1	TRBV7-8	-	CASSPTGQGRETQYF	TGTGCCAGCAGCCCAACGGGACAGGGGCGAGAGACCCAGTACTTC
TRBJ2-3	-	TRBV6-5	-	CASSRRALDTQYF	TGTGCCAGCTCCCGCAGGGCTTTGGATACGCAGTATTTT
TRBJ2-7	TRBD1	TRBV5-6	-	CASSWGTGSYEQYF	TGTGCCAGCAGCTGGGGGACAGGGTCCTACGAGCAGTACTTC
TRBJ1-1	-	TRBV11-2	once	CASSLNFPTEAFF	TGTGCCAGCAGCTTAAACTTTCCCACTGAAGCTTTCTTT
TRBJ1-4	-	TRBV4-3	-	CASSHVRATANEKLFF	TGCGCCAGCAGCCATGTCCGAGCGACAGCTAATGAAAAACTGTTTTTT
TRBJ2-5	TRBD2	TRBV7-7	-	CASSRGLAAQETQYF	TGTGCTAGCAGCCGGGGACTAGCGGCCCAAGAGACCCAGTACTTC
TRBJ1-5	TRBD1	TRBV6-6	-	CASSYLTGGFNQPQHF	TGTGCCAGCAGTTACCTAACAGGGGGCTTCAATCAGCCCCAGCATTTT
TRBJ1-3	-	TRBV6-5	-	CASSPFAGSGNTIYF	TGTGCCAGCAGCCCCTTCGCGGGCTCTGGAAACACCATATATTTT
TRBJ1-1	-	TRBV9	-	CASSAQQGGTEAFF	TGTGCCAGCAGCGCCCAACAGGGTGGAACTGAAGCTTTCTTT
TRBJ1-2	-	TRBV5-1	-	CASKPFLQASFDYGYTF	TGCGCCAGCAAGCCTTTCTTACAGGCCTCCTTCGACTATGGCTACACCTTC
TRBJ2-5	TRBD2	TRBV7-2	-	CASSKPSGGGETQYF	TGTGCCAGCAGCAAACCTAGCGGGGGAGGTGAGACCCAGTACTTC
TRBJ1-2	-	TRBV7-8	-	CASSLGGAGRGDYGYTF	TGTGCCAGCAGCTTAGGGGGTGCGGGCAGGGGAGACTATGGCTACACCTTC
TRBJ2-1	-	TRBV4-1	-	CASSQDGNAYNEQFF	TGCGCCAGCAGCCAAGATGGCAACGCCTACAATGAGCAGTTCTTC
TRBJ2-3	TRBD2	TRBV27	-	CASSWTTSTSTDTQYF	TGTGCCAGCAGTTGGACGACTAGCACTAGCACAGATACGCAGTATTTT
TRBJ2-7	-	TRBV5-8	-	CASSLSRGNEQYF	TGTGCCAGCAGCTTGAGCAGGGGTAACGAGCAGTACTTC
TRBJ1-1	TRBD1	TRBV7-2	-	CASSRRQGEAAFF	TGTGCCAGCAGCCGTCGACAGGGAGAGGCAGCTTTCTTT
TRBJ2-7	TRBD1	TRBV5-1	-	CASSQQGVSYEQYF	TGCGCCAGCAGTCAACAGGGGGTTTCCTACGAGCAGTACTTC
TRBJ1-5	TRBD1	TRBV10-3	-	CAISSSGTGILSNQPQHF	TGTGCCATCAGTTCCTCCGGGACAGGGATTCTTAGCAATCAGCCCCAGCATTTT
TRBJ2-3	TRBD2	TRBV29-1	-	CSVDGVAGVPDTQYF	TGCAGCGTTGATGGGGTAGCGGGGGTCCCCGATACGCAGTATTTT
TRBJ1-3	TRBD1	TRBV7-8	-	CASSSKFFQTGQGNTIYF	TGTGCCAGCAGCTCGAAATTTTTCCAGACAGGGCAGGGGAACACCATATATTTT
TRBJ1-1	-	TRBV18	-	CASSPRNSPRNTEAFF	TGTGCCAGCTCACCACGTAACAGCCCCCGGAACACTGAAGCTTTCTTT
TRBJ1-1	-	TRBV27	-	CASSLTMNTEAFF	TGTGCCAGCAGTTTAACTATGAACACTGAAGCTTTCTTT
TRBJ2-5	TRBD1	TRBV9	-	CASSARQGEETQYF	TGTGCCAGCAGCGCGCGACAGGGGGAAGAGACCCAGTACTTC
TRBJ2-2	TRBD2	TRBV2	-	CASSMTGGDTGELFF	TGTGCCAGCAGTATGACGGGGGGTGACACCGGGGAGCTGTTTTTT
TRBJ2-7	TRBD1	TRBV2	-	CATTPGQGAYEQYF	TGTGCCACCACACCGGGACAGGGGGCCTACGAGCAGTACTTC
TRBJ2-1	-	TRBV29-1	-	CSVEDPLGGTYNEQFF	TGCAGCGTTGAAGATCCCCTAGGGGGAACCTACAATGAGCAGTTCTTC
TRBJ1-2	-	TRBV7-8	-	CASSALSGGNYGYTF	TGTGCCAGCAGCGCCCTCTCCGGGGGGAACTATGGCTACACCTTC
TRBJ1-2	TRBD1	TRBV6-5	once	CASSWDRINGYTF	TGTGCCAGCAGTTGGGACAGAATTAATGGCTACACCTTC
TRBJ2-1	TRBD2	TRBV6-2/TRBV6-3	-	CASSRLAGNEQFF	TGTGCCAGCAGTAGGCTAGCGGGGAATGAGCAGTTCTTC